This T cell receptor beta chain was recovered during a study of CD8 T cells in ankylosing spondylitis. This clonotype was seen a handful of times. V shed 6 bases and J shed 0 bases, with 11 bases lying between them. Germline assignment: CDR1 MDHEN and CDR2 SYDVKM. The CDR3 totals 15 residues. TCRdb re-derived calls from the 5' RACE reads in MiXCR, one entry per CDR3 protein. The sample carries roughly 230,000 distinct CDR3 sequences, 15% to 20% recorded once. This chain connects TRBV28 to TRBJ1-4; D gene unclear. What was sequenced was blood, either unsorted or a sorted T cell fraction (not recorded which). The TCR was taken from a male donor with ankylosing spondylitis or in good health (not recorded which). CDR3 DNA sequence: TGTGCCAGCAGAGCGGACGGGCCAACTAATGAAAAACTGTTTTTT. It specifies CASRADGPTNEKLFF.